This section outlines one T cell receptor (beta chain) sequence together with its context. Its antigen is unknown. V lost 5 bases, J lost 1 base, and 2 bases stayed unmatched. The CDR3 runs 15 residues. CDR1 is LNHDA and CDR2 is SQIVND in the germline V gene (reference sequence). Sequencing was designed to attain a depth spanning 1 in 200,000 to 1 in 1 million T cells. TCRdb keeps only in-frame clones here, not all; method: immunoSEQ multiplex PCR. The sample holds 160,000 or so clones, more than 65% seen once. This sample is part of a study of cytotoxic CD8 clonotypes in ibrutinib-treated CLL. Whole-study context: Following a median approximately 12 months of treatment, with a range of 6 to 36, response samples were taken.

Whole-study findings and limits: Sustained-remission patients were sampled at different times than progressing patients were. Age-matched healthy donor levels were exceeded by baseline clonality, which tracked circulating CD8+ T-cell counts.

Sequencing used PBMCs, obtained after 12 months of ibrutinib treatment. This TCR was recovered from a human donor with chronic lymphocytic leukemia. V is TRBV19 and J is TRBJ1-5; TRBD1 agrees at 10 bases. The DNA for the CDR3 is TGTGCCAGTAGTTTGACAGGGGGCAGCAATCAGCCCCAGCATTTT. This codes for CASSLTGGSNQPQHF.